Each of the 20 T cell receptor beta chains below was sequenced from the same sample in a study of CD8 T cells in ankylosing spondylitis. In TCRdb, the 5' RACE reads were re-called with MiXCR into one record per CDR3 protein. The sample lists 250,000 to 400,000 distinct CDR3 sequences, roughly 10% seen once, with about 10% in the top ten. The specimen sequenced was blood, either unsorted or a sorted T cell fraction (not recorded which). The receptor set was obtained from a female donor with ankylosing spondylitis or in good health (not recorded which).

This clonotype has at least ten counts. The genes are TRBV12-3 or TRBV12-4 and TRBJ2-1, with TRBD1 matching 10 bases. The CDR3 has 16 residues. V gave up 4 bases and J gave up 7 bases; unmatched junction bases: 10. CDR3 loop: CASSYRDRGFWNEQFF. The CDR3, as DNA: TGTGCCAGCAGTTATCGGGACAGGGGATTTTGGAATGAGCAGTTCTTC.

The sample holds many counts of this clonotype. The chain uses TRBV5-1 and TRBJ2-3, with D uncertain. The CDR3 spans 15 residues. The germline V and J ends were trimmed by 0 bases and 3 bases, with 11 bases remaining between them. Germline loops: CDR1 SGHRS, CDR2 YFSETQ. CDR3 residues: CASSLEGQITDTQYF. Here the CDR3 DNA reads TGCGCCAGCAGCTTGGAAGGCCAGATTACAGATACGCAGTATTTT.

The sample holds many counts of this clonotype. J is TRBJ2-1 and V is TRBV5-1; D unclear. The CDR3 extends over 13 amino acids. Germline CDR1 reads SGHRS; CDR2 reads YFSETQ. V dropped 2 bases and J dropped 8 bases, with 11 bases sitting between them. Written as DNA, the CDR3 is TGCGCCAGCAGCTTCCCAGAAGGCGATGAGCAGTTCTTC. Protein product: CASSFPEGDEQFF. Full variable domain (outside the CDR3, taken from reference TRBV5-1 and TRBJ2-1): KAGVTQTPRYLIKTRGQQVTLSCSPISGHRSVSWYQQTPGQGLQFLFEYFSETQRNKGNFPGRFSGRQFSNSRSEMNVSTLELGDSALYLCASSFPEGDEQFFGPGTRLTVL.

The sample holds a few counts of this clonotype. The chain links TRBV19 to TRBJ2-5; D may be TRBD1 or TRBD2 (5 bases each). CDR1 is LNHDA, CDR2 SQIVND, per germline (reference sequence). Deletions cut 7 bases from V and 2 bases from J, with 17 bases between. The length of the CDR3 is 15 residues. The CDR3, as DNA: TGTGCCAGTACATCCTCGGGGCTGGAGCAAGAGACCCAGTACTTC. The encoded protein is CASTSSGLEQETQYF.

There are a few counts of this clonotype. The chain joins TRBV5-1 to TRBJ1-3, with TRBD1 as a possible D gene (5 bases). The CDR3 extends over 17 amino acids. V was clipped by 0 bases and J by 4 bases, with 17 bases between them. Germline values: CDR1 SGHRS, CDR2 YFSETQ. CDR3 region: CASSLGTDRSFGNTIYF. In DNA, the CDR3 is TGCGCCAGCAGCTTGGGTACCGACAGATCTTTCGGAAACACCATATATTTT. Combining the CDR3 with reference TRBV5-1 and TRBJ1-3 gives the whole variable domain KAGVTQTPRYLIKTRGQQVTLSCSPISGHRSVSWYQQTPGQGLQFLFEYFSETQRNKGNFPGRFSGRQFSNSRSEMNVSTLELGDSALYLCASSLGTDRSFGNTIYFGEGSWLTVV.

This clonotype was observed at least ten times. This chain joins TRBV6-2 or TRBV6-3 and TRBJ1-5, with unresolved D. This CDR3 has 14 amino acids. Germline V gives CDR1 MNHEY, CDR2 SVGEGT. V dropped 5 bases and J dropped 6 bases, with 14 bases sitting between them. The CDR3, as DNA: TGTGCCAGCAGTGGCCCCGAGGGCGGTCAGCCCCAGCATTTT. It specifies CASSGPEGGQPQHF.

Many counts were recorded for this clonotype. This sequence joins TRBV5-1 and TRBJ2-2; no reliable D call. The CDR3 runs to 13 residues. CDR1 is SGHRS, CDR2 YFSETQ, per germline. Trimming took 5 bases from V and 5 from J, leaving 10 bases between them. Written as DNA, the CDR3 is TGCGCCAGCAGATATGGAGATACCGGGGAGCTGTTTTTT. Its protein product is CASRYGDTGELFF.

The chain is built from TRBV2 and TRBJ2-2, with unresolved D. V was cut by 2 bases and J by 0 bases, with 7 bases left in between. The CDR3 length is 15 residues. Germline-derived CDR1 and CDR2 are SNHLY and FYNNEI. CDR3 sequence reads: CASSETRTNTGELFF. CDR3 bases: TGTGCCAGCAGTGAAACCAGGACGAACACCGGGGAGCTGTTTTTT. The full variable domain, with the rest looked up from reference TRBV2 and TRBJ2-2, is EPEVTQTPSHQVTQMGQEVILRCVPISNHLYFYWYRQILGQKVEFLVSFYNNEISEKSEIFDDQFSVERPDGSNFTLKIRSTKLEDSAMYFCASSETRTNTGELFFGEGSRLTVL.

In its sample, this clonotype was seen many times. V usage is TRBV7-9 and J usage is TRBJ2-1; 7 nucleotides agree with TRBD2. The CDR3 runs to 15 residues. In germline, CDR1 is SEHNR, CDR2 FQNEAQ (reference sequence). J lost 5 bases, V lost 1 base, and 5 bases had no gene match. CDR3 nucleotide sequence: TGTGCCAGCAGCTTAGGTGCGGGAGTAAACAATGAGCAGTTCTTC. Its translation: CASSLGAGVNNEQFF.

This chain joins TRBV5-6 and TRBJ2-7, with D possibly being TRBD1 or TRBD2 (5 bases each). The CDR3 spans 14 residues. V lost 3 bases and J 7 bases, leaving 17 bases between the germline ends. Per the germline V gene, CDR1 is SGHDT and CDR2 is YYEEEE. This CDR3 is CASSSLGERLEQYF. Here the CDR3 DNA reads TGTGCCAGCAGCTCGTTGGGGGAGAGGTTGGAGCAGTACTTC.

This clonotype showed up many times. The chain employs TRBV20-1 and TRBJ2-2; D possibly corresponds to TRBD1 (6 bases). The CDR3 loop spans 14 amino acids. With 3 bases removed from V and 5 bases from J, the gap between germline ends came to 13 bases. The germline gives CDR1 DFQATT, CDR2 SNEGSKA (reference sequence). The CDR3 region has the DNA TGCAGTGCTAGCAACAGGGATTTGACCGGGGAGCTGTTTTTT. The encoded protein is CSASNRDLTGELFF.

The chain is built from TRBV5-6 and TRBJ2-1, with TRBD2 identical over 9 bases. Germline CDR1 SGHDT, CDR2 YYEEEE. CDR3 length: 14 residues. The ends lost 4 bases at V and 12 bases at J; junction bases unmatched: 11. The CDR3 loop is CASSGEVSGSVQFF. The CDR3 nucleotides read TGTGCCAGCAGCGGGGAGGTTAGCGGGAGCGTGCAGTTCTTC.

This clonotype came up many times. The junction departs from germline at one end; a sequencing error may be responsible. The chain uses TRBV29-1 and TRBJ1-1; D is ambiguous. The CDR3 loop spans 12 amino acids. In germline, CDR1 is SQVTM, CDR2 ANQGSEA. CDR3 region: CSVERGRVETFF. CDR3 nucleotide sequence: TGCAGCGTTGAGAGAGGGAGGGTTGAAACTTTCTTT. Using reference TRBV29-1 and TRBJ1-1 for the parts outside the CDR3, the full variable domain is SAVISQKPSRDICQRGTSLTIQCQVDSQVTMMFWYRQQPGQSLTLIATANQGSEATYESGFVIDKFPISRPNLTFSTLTVSNMSPEDSSIYLCSVERGRVETFFGQGTRLTVV.

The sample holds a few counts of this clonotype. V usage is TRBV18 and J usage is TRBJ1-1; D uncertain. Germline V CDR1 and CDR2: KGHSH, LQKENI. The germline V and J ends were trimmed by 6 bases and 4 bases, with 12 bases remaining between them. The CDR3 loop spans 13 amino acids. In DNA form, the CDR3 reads TGTGCCAGCTCTACCACCGTGAGCACTGAAGCTTTCTTT. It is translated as CASSTTVSTEAFF.

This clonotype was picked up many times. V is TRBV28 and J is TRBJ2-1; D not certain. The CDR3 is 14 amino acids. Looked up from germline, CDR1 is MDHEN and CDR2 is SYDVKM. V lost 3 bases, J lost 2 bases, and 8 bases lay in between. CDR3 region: CASSFVNTYNEQFF. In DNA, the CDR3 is TGTGCCAGCAGTTTCGTCAACACCTACAATGAGCAGTTCTTC. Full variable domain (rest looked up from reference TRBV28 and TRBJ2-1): DVKVTQSSRYLVKRTGEKVFLECVQDMDHENMFWYRQDPGLGLRLIYFSYDVKMKEKGDIPEGYSVSREKKERFSLILESASTNQTSMYLCASSFVNTYNEQFFGPGTRLTVL.

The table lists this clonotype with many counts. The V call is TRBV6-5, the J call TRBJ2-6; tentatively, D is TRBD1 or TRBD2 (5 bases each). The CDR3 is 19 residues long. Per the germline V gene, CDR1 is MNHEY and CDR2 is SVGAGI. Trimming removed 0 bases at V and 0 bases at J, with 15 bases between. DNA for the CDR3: TGTGCCAGCAGTTACTCGAACGGTGGGGACGTCTCTGGGGCCAACGTCCTGACTTTC. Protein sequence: CASSYSNGGDVSGANVLTF.

CDR3 in amino acids: CASSEPGYAETQYF. The CDR3 nucleotides are TGTGCCAGCAGTGAACCAGGCTATGCGGAGACCCAGTACTTC. The gene calls are TRBV25-1 and TRBJ2-5; D is undetermined. Germline V gene sequence: CDR1 MGHDK, CDR2 SYGVNS. This CDR3 spans 14 amino acids. The ends were cut back, 2 bases at V and 5 bases at J, with 12 bases in the middle.

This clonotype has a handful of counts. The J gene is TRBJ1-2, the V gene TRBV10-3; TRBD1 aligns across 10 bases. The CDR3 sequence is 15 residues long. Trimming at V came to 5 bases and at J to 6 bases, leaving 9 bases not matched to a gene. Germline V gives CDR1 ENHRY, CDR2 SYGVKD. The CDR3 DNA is TGTGCCATCAGTCGGGAGGGGGACAGGGGACATGGCTACACCTTC. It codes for CAISREGDRGHGYTF.

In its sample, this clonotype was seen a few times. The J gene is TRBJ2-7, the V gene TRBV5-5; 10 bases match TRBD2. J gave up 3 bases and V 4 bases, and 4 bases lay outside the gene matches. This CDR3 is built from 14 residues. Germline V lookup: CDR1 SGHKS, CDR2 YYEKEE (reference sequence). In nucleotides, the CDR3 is TGTGCCAGCAGCCCAGGACTAGCGGACTACGAGCAGTACTTC. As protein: CASSPGLADYEQYF.

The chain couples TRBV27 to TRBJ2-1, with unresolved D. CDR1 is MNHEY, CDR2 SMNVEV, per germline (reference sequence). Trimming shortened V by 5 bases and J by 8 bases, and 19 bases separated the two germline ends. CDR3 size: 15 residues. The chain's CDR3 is CASSATVLTAYEQFF. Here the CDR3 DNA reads TGTGCCAGCAGTGCTACGGTCCTCACAGCCTATGAGCAGTTCTTC.